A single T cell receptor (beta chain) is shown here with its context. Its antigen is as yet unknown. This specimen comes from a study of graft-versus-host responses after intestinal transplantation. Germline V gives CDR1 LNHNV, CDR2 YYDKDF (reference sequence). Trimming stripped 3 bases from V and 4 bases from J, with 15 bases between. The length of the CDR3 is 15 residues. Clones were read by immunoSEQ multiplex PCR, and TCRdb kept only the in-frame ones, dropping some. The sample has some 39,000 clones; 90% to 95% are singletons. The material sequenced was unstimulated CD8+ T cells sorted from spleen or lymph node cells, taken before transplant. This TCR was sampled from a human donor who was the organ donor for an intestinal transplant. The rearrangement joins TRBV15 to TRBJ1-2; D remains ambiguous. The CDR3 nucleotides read TGTGCCACCAGCAGCTCCGCGGGGATAACCTATGGCTACACCTTC. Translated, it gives CATSSSAGITYGYTF.